This T cell receptor (beta chain) was sequenced in a study of cytomegalovirus exposure and HLA in healthy donors. Study results and caveats: Later examination showed HLA-associated TCR beta chains had greater clonal expansion than equally common others. One variant, a missense change in DCLRE1C, was linked in a later analysis to TCR beta V- and J-gene trimming.

Trimming stripped 6 bases from V and 0 bases from J, with 15 bases between. This CDR3 comprises 15 residues. Per germline, CDR1 SGHVS and CDR2 FQNEAQ. Remarks on this clone: The antigen remains unidentified.

With 60 Vbeta and 13 Jbeta primers, the PCR was carried out. Repertoires were generated with immunoSEQ multiplex PCR, while TCRdb's copy carries only in-frame clones and drops some. The data hold about 200,000 clones, with 65% to 85% observed a single time. This chain links TRBV7-8 with TRBJ2-7; possible D gene TRBD1, 5 bases. Sequenced material: PBMCs. This sequence originates from a man between 50 and 59 years old in good health and CMV-seronegative. The CDR3 is CASRLFDSSSYEQYF. The CDR3 DNA follows: TGTGCCAGCAGATTGTTTGACAGCAGCTCCTACGAGCAGTACTTC.